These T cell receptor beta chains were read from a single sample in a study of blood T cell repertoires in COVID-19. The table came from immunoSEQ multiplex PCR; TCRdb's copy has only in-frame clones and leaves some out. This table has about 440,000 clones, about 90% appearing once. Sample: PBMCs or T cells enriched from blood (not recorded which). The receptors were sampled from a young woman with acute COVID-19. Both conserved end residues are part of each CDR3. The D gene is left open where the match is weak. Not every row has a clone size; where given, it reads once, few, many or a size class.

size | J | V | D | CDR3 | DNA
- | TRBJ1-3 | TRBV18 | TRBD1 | CASSPGQERNTIYF | TGTGCCAGCTCACCCGGACAGGAAAGAAACACCATATATTTT
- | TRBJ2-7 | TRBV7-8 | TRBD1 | CASSLVGVGQGVGQYF | TGTGCCAGCAGCTTAGTCGGTGTGGGACAGGGGGTAGGGCAGTACTTC
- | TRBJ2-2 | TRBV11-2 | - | CASSPGRPAGELFF | TGTGCCAGCAGCCCGGGGAGGCCTGCTGGGGAGCTGTTTTTT
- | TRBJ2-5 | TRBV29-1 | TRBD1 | CSAPDRGRETQYF | TGCAGCGCCCCCGACAGGGGAAGAGAGACCCAGTACTTC
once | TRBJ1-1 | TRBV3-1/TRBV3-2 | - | CASSQQAGEAFF | TGTGCCAGCAGCCAACAGGCAGGTGAAGCTTTCTTT
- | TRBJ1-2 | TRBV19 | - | CASSMPQNRRYGYTF | TGTGCCAGTAGTATGCCACAGAACCGACGCTATGGCTACACCTTC
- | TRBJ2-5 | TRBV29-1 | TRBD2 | CSVAPGSGLQETQYF | TGCAGCGTTGCTCCCGGTAGCGGGCTCCAAGAGACCCAGTACTTC
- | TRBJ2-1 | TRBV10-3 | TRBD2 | CAIGDSGDSYNEQFF | TGTGCCATCGGGGATAGCGGGGACTCCTACAATGAGCAGTTCTTC
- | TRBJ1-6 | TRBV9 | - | CASSVTHMTGYNSPLHF | TGTGCCAGCAGCGTAACCCACATGACGGGCTATAATTCACCCCTCCACTTT
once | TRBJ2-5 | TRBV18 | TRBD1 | CASSPRETGGETQYF | TGTGCCAGCTCACCACGAGAGACAGGGGGAGAGACCCAGTACTTC
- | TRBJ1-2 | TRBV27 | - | CASSLSVGGGHHGYTF | TGTGCCAGCAGTTTATCGGTGGGCGGGGGACATCATGGCTACACCTTC
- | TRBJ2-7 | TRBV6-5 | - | CASSYSDSYEQYF | TGTGCCAGCAGTTACTCAGACAGCTACGAGCAGTACTTC
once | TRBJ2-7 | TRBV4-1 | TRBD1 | CASSFRGQGTYEQYF | TGCGCCAGCAGTTTCCGAGGACAGGGGACCTACGAGCAGTACTTC
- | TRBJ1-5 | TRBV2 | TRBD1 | CASTLQGRRLGQPQHF | TGTGCCAGCACATTACAGGGGCGGAGGTTGGGGCAGCCCCAGCATTTT
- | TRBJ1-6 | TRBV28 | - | CASSSVDRENSPLHF | TGTGCCAGCAGTTCCGTAGATCGAGAGAATTCACCCCTCCACTTT
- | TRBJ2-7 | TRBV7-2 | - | CASSEGRVSFGYEQYF | TGTGCCAGCAGCGAGGGTAGAGTAAGTTTTGGCTACGAGCAGTACTTC
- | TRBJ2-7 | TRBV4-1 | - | CASSQGTPYEQYF | TGCGCCAGCAGCCAAGGGACACCTTACGAGCAGTACTTC
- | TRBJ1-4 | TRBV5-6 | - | CASSLFVQTNEKLFF | TGTGCCAGCAGCTTGTTCGTACAGACTAATGAAAAACTGTTTTTT
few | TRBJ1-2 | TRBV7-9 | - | CASSLGDWTGNYGYTF | TGTGCCAGCAGCTTGGGGGACTGGACTGGGAACTATGGCTACACCTTC
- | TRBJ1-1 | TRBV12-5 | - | CASGLVAGDEAFF | TGTGCTAGTGGTTTGGTAGCAGGGGACGAAGCTTTCTTT
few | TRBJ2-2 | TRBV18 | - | CASSPGGQKNTGELFF | TGTGCCAGCTCACCAGGAGGACAGAAGAACACCGGGGAGCTGTTTTTT
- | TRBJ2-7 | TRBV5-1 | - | CASSLSLSYEQYF | TGCGCCAGCAGCCTTAGTCTCTCCTACGAGCAGTACTTC
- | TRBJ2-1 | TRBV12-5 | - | CASGLVRGQTSPSLNNEQFF | TGTGCTAGTGGTTTGGTACGAGGACAGACCTCACCCTCACTAAACAATGAGCAGTTCTTC
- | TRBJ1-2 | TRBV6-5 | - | CASRLLLPGGYGYTF | TGTGCCAGCAGACTACTCCTCCCCGGCGGCTATGGCTACACCTTC
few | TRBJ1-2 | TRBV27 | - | CASSFRGGNGYTF | TGTGCCAGCAGTTTTCGGGGCGGGAATGGCTACACCTTC
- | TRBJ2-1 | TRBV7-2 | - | CASSLMSGAYNEQFF | TGTGCCAGCAGCTTAATGTCGGGAGCCTACAATGAGCAGTTCTTC
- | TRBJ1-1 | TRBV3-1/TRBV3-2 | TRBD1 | CASSQEYRGAFF | TGTGCCAGCAGCCAAGAATACAGGGGAGCTTTCTTT
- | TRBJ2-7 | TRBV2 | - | CASSDYAVSSYEQYF | TGTGCCAGCAGTGACTACGCGGTCAGCTCCTACGAGCAGTACTTC
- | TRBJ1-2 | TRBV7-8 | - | CASSSQAFGYGYTF | TGTGCCAGCAGCTCACAGGCCTTTGGCTATGGCTACACCTTC